This note documents a single T cell receptor (beta chain) sequence. Its target is unknown. The data were taken from a study of cytomegalovirus exposure and HLA in healthy donors. The CDR3 has 14 amino acids. From germline, CDR1 is MDHEN and CDR2 SYDVKM. V lost 4 bases to trimming and J lost 6 bases; unmatched junction nucleotides: 5. The primer mix had 60 Vbeta and 13 Jbeta primers. Method: immunoSEQ multiplex PCR; TCRdb's copy keeps in-frame clones and lacks some. The data contain about 90,000 clones, about two thirds of them singletons. Study observations and caveats: A missense variant in DCLRE1C was later tied to TCR beta V- and J-gene trimming.

The V call is TRBV28, the J call TRBJ2-1; TRBD1 aligns across 8 bases. The sample was PBMCs. The TCR sequence derives from a woman in her forties or fifties in good health and CMV-seropositive. The CDR3 region is CASSYQGAGNEQFF. DNA of the CDR3: TGTGCCAGCAGTTATCAGGGGGCTGGCAATGAGCAGTTCTTC.